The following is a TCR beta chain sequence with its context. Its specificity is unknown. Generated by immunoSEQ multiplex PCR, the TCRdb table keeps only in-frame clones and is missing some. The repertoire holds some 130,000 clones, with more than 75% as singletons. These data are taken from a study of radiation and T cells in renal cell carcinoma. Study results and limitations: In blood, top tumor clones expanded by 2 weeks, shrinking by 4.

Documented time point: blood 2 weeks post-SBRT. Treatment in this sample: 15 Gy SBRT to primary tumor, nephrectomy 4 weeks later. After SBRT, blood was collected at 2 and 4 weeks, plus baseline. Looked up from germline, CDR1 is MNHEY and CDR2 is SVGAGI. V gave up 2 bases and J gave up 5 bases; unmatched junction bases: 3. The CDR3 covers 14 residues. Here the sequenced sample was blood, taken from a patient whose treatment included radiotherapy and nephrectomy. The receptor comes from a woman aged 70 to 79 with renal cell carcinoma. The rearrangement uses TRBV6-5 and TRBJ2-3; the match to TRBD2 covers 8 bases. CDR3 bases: TGTGCCAGCAGTTACGACGGGACTAGAGATACGCAGTATTTT. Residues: CASSYDGTRDTQYF.